Listed below are T cell receptor beta chains from one sample, sequenced in a study of blood T cell repertoires in COVID-19. Data came from immunoSEQ multiplex PCR; TCRdb stores just in-frame clones and leaves some out. The table has roughly 200,000 clones, over 80% seen once. The sample taken for sequencing was PBMCs or T cells enriched from blood (not recorded which). Receptors originate from a man aged 25 to 40 who had recovered from COVID-19. Each CDR3 is given with its conserved first and last residue. Fields, in order: clone size, V gene, J gene, D gene, CDR3 DNA, CDR3 protein. The D gene is left open where the match is weak. Expanded clones get a size class; other rows say once, few or many, or leave the size out.

size: .
V: TRBV5-4
J: TRBJ2-5
D: TRBD2
DNA: TGTGCCAGCAGCCCGCGGACTAGCGGGGGGGAGACCCAGTACTTC
CDR3: CASSPRTSGGETQYF

size: .
V: TRBV11-2
J: TRBJ2-6
D: TRBD1
DNA: TGTGCCAGCAGCTTAGTGACAGGGGGCGCGACTGGGGCCAACGTCCTGACTTTC
CDR3: CASSLVTGGATGANVLTF

size: .
V: TRBV15
J: TRBJ2-1
D: TRBD2
DNA: TGTGCCACCAGCATCAGCGGGAGATCAAATGAGCAGTTCTTC
CDR3: CATSISGRSNEQFF

size: .
V: TRBV4-3
J: TRBJ2-1
D: TRBD2
DNA: TGCGCCAGCAGCCAAGGGGTGACTAGCTATGAGCAGTTCTTC
CDR3: CASSQGVTSYEQFF

size: few
V: TRBV4-1
J: TRBJ2-2
D: TRBD2
DNA: TGCGCCAGCAGCCAAGGCGGGAGGGCAAACGGGGAGCTGTTTTTT
CDR3: CASSQGGRANGELFF

size: .
V: TRBV9
J: TRBJ2-2
D: TRBD2
DNA: TGTGCCAGCAGCGTGAGACGGGGGGTCGCGAACACCGGGGAGCTGTTTTTT
CDR3: CASSVRRGVANTGELFF

size: .
V: TRBV4-1
J: TRBJ2-7
D: .
DNA: TGCGCCAGCAGCCCGATGACTAGCGAGCAGTACTTC
CDR3: CASSPMTSEQYF

size: .
V: TRBV5-6
J: TRBJ2-7
D: TRBD1
DNA: TGTGCCAGCAGAAAAACAGGGGTTTCCTACGAGCAGTACTTC
CDR3: CASRKTGVSYEQYF

size: .
V: TRBV5-1
J: TRBJ2-1
D: TRBD1
DNA: TGCGCCAGCGGGGACAGGCCTTACAATGAGCAGTTCTTC
CDR3: CASGDRPYNEQFF

size: .
V: TRBV5-4
J: TRBJ1-4
D: TRBD1
DNA: TGTGCCAGCAGCTTGGCACCGGGACAGGTTAATGAAAAACTGTTTTTT
CDR3: CASSLAPGQVNEKLFF

size: .
V: TRBV2
J: TRBJ1-1
D: .
DNA: TGTGCCAGCAATCGGGCGGGGAACACTGAAGCTTTCTTT
CDR3: CASNRAGNTEAFF

size: .
V: TRBV12-3/TRBV12-4
J: TRBJ1-2
D: .
DNA: TGTGCCAGCAGTTTTGGGGGAGGGTATGGCTACACCTTC
CDR3: CASSFGGGYGYTF

size: .
V: TRBV5-5
J: TRBJ1-5
D: .
DNA: TGTGCCAGCAGCCCCTCATCCGGGGAACTTCCCAATCAGCCCCAGCATTTT
CDR3: CASSPSSGELPNQPQHF